Below, 17 T cell receptor beta chains from the same sample are listed, as sequenced in a study of tumor and adjacent non-tumor tissue in lung cancer. The template was RNA from unsorted bulk tissue. The library came from three nested PCR rounds adapted from ARM-PCR protocols. TCRdb passed the multiplex PCR reads through MiXCR, listing each CDR3 protein once. The sample has about 200,000 distinct CDR3 sequences, 70% to 75% seen once. The sequencing input was lung tumor tissue. These receptors came from a man aged 55 to 70 with non-small cell lung cancer.

J is TRBJ2-7 and V is TRBV20-1; D remains unclear. V lost 2 bases and J 6 bases, leaving 8 bases between the germline ends. CDR1 DFQATT and CDR2 SNEGSKA come from the germline V gene (reference sequence). This CDR3 spans 11 amino acids. CDR3 sequence reads: CSARTLCEQYF. The DNA of the CDR3 is TGCAGTGCTAGAACCCTTTGCGAGCAGTACTTC.

Comments on this clonotype: The junction differs from germline at one of its ends, possibly a read error. CDR3 loop: CVSRLAPYNEQFF. CDR3 in DNA: TGTGTCAGCAGATTGGCACCCTACAATGAGCAGTTCTTC. The chain joins TRBV5-8 to TRBJ2-1; D ambiguous. This CDR3 has 13 amino acids. The germline V gene encodes CDR1 SGHTS and CDR2 YDEGEE.

The chain is built from TRBV6-5 and TRBJ2-2, with D perhaps matching TRBD1 or TRBD2 (6 bases each). This CDR3 is 16 amino acids long. CDR1 is MNHEY, CDR2 SVGAGI, per germline. V was clipped by 2 bases and J by 4 bases, with 14 bases between them. CDR3 in amino acids: CASSYRPGASTGELFF. The CDR3 nucleotides are TGTGCCAGCAGTTACAGGCCGGGGGCCAGCACCGGGGAGCTGTTTTTT.

Details on this clonotype: This could be a read error, since a much larger clone is one nucleotide away. The J gene is TRBJ1-6, the V gene TRBV12-3 or TRBV12-4; tentatively, D is TRBD1 (5 bases). V was cut by 4 bases and J by 4 bases, with 17 bases left in between. The CDR3 runs 17 residues. CDR3: CASSSSGLDCYNSPLHF. The DNA of the CDR3 is TGTGCCAGCAGTTCCTCAGGGCTCGACTGTTATAATTCACCCCTCCACTTT.

This clonotype was picked up a small number of times. Being one base from a much bigger clone, this may be a read error. The V gene is TRBV28, the J gene TRBJ1-2; 8 bases are a match to TRBD1. The CDR3 is 16 amino acids. Germline CDR1 is MDHEN and CDR2 is SYDVKM. The CDR3 DNA reads TGTGCCAACAGTTCGCCAGGGACAGGCCGCCGGGATGGCTACACCTTC. Protein: CANSSPGTGRRDGYTF.

Notes on this clonotype: This clone may be a read error of a much larger clone one base away. This chain uses TRBV11-3 with TRBJ1-2, with D uncertain. Germline loops: CDR1 SGHNT, CDR2 YENEEA. This CDR3 comprises 16 residues. The CDR3 DNA follows: TGTGCCAGCAGCCCCGGGCAGGCCGCATCTAACTATCGCTACACCTTC. Amino acids: CASSPGQAASNYRYTF.

Many counts were recorded for this clonotype. This CDR3 reads CASSPQGKTQYF. CDR3 DNA sequence: TGTGCCAGCAGTCCACAGGGGAAGACCCAGTACTTC. The rearrangement links TRBV12-3 or TRBV12-4 to TRBJ2-5, with TRBD1 matching over 7 bases. The CDR3 is 12 residues long. V lost 5 bases and J lost 6; bases outside the gene matches: 3.

Concerning this clonotype itself: One base away lies a much larger clone, so this may be a sequencing read error. The V gene is TRBV20-1, the J gene TRBJ1-1, with a possible D match to TRBD1 (5 bases). From germline, CDR1 is DFQATT and CDR2 SNEGSKA (reference sequence). Trimming pared 1 base from V and 5 bases from J, leaving 23 bases between. This CDR3 comprises 17 residues. This CDR3 reads CSARVVGTGRVGTEAFF. CDR3 DNA sequence: TGCAGTGCTAGAGTAGTGGGCACGGGGCGGGTAGGGACTGAAGCTTTCTTT.

With regard to this clonotype: Given a much more abundant clone one base away, this may be a read error. The chain links TRBV6-1 to TRBJ1-2; D not certain. Trimming removed 4 bases at V and 6 bases at J, with 21 bases between. CDR1 is MNHNS, CDR2 SASEGT, per germline. The CDR3 totals 16 residues. The CDR3 here is CASSGKGTSLMNGYTF. CDR3 coding DNA: TGTGCCAGCAGTGGGAAGGGTACGTCCCTGATGAATGGCTACACCTTC.

This clonotype was seen once. The chain links TRBV20-1 to TRBJ1-6; D uncertain. Trimming shortened V by 2 bases and J by 7 bases, and 9 bases separated the two germline ends. This CDR3 spans 13 amino acids. The V gene's germline CDR1 is DFQATT and CDR2 SNEGSKA (reference sequence). Here the CDR3 reads CSARKDWNSPLHF. The CDR3 DNA reads TGCAGTGCTAGAAAGGACTGGAATTCACCCCTCCACTTT.

The J gene is TRBJ2-3, the V gene TRBV10-1; D gene uncertain. Per germline, CDR1 WNHNN and CDR2 SYGVQD (reference sequence). Trimming left V 7 bases short and J 3 bases short, with 11 bases between. The CDR3 loop spans 13 amino acids. The CDR3 DNA reads as TGCGCCAGCACCCCGGAAGGTACAGATACGCAGTATTTT. This translates into CASTPEGTDTQYF.

This clonotype appeared many times. The V call is TRBV6-5, the J call TRBJ2-1; weak D call: TRBD2 (7 bases). This CDR3 has 17 amino acids. CDR1 is MNHEY, CDR2 SVGAGI, per germline. V was clipped by 2 bases and J by 1 base, with 15 bases between them. This chain's CDR3 is CASSYRGRAVSYNEQFF. The CDR3 DNA follows: TGTGCCAGCAGTTACAGGGGGAGGGCCGTTTCCTACAATGAGCAGTTCTTC.

In its sample, this clonotype was seen a few times. V is TRBV12-3 or TRBV12-4 and J is TRBJ2-2; 10 bases align to TRBD2. CDR3 size: 16 residues. V lost 8 bases and J lost 4; bases outside the gene matches: 10. CDR3 amino acids: CASSWVAGGFTGELFF. The CDR3 bases are TGTGCCAGCTCCTGGGTAGCGGGGGGTTTCACCGGGGAGCTGTTTTTT.

This chain joins TRBV5-4 and TRBJ2-5; no clear D gene. Germline CDR1 SGHNT, CDR2 YYREEE (reference sequence). This CDR3 spans 13 amino acids. V was pared by 2 bases and J by 2 bases, with 7 bases between. This CDR3 reads CASSFNRQETQYF. For the CDR3, the DNA is TGTGCCAGCAGCTTCAACAGACAAGAGACCCAGTACTTC.

Notes on this clonotype: Compared with germline, one end of the junction differs, possibly owing to a read error. V usage is TRBV10-2 and J usage is TRBJ2-2; D is perhaps TRBD1 (7 bases). Germline values: CDR1 WSHSY, CDR2 SAAADI. CDR3 length: 14 amino acids. The CDR3 protein is CASSDRAGIGELFF. The CDR3 DNA reads as TGCGCCAGCAGCGACAGGGCGGGGATCGGGGAGCTTTTTTTT.

Points on this clonotype: The CDR3 ends on some other residue instead of the conserved phenylalanine or tryptophan, so this is likely a read error. The chain employs TRBV4-2 and TRBJ2-5; TRBD2 agrees at 10 bases. This CDR3 is 16 amino acids long. Germline values: CDR1 LGHNA, CDR2 YNFKEQ. CDR3 protein: CASSQGSGGTRGTQYL. The CDR3 coding sequence is TGCGCCAGCAGCCAAGGTAGCGGGGGGACCAGAGGGACCCAGTACTTA.

Notes on this clonotype: A junction end diverges from the germline sequence, so it may reflect a read error. J is TRBJ1-1 and V is TRBV20-1; D uncertain. Germline V gene sequence: CDR1 DFQATT, CDR2 SNEGSKA (reference sequence). The CDR3 totals 15 residues. CDR3 protein: CSTPPGWRDSTEALF. As DNA, the CDR3 is TGCAGTACTCCGCCAGGATGGAGGGATAGTACTGAAGCTCTCTTT.